This T cell receptor (beta chain) was identified in a study of T cell repertoires in cytomegalovirus infection. Study overall: Public TCR beta signatures were indicative of both CMV infection and a matching HLA type.

MiXCR, run by TCRdb on the reads, gives a single entry per CDR3 protein. The data show 800,000 to 950,000 distinct CDR3 sequences, with 32% seen just once and roughly 12% held by the top ten. CDR3 length: 14 residues. CDR1 MNHNY and CDR2 SVGAGI come from the germline V gene (reference sequence). Trimming removed 5 bases at V and 2 bases at J, with 10 bases between. This clonotype was seen more than once but under ten times. Its antigen is unidentified. This receptor was taken from a human donor in good health (CMV status not recorded). Some clones in this sample may be carry-over from other donors' samples. This sample comprised cultured CD8+ T cells from PBMCs, obtained from culture after CMV antigen stimulation. V and J are TRBV6-6 and TRBJ2-1; perhaps TRBD2 as D (5 bases). DNA of the CDR3: TGTGCCAGCAGTGAGCCCGGGACCTACAATGAGCAGTTCTTC. Translation: CASSEPGTYNEQFF.